The 25 T cell receptor beta chains given below trace back to one sample, sequenced in a study of identical twins. TCRdb independently ran MiXCR on the 5' RACE reads; one entry per CDR3 protein. The sample contains approximately 410,000 distinct CDR3 sequences, about 18% of which appear only once. Sequencing used naive T cells sorted from blood. These receptors all come from a man in his fifties in good health.

This clonotype appeared many times. The chain links TRBV7-9 to TRBJ2-7; 12 nucleotides align to TRBD2. The germline gives CDR1 SEHNR, CDR2 FQNEAQ (reference sequence). Unmatched junction bases numbered 4, after V lost 5 bases and J lost 2 bases. This CDR3 has 15 residues. The CDR3 nucleotides are TGTGCCAGCAGCCAAACTAGCGGGAGGACCTACGAGCAGTACTTC. It codes for CASSQTSGRTYEQYF.

On this clonotype itself: With a much larger clone just one base away, this may be a read error. V usage is TRBV6-5 and J usage is TRBJ1-1, with D perhaps matching TRBD1 (5 bases). This CDR3 has 15 amino acids. CDR1 is MNHEY, CDR2 SVGAGI, per germline. The CDR3 loop reads CACSYSGTGNTEAFF. The CDR3 nucleotides are TGTGCCTGCAGTTACTCGGGTACAGGGAACACTGAAGCTTTCTTT.

This clonotype appeared many times. The chain uses TRBV5-1 and TRBJ2-7; 7 bases are shared with TRBD1. The junction had 5 bases not matched to a gene; V was cut back by 4 bases and J by 1 base. There are 14 residues in the CDR3. The germline CDR1 and CDR2 sequences are SGHRS and YFSETQ. CDR3 bases: TGCGCCAGCAGCCGGGGACAGATATCCTACGAGCAGTACTTC. Protein sequence: CASSRGQISYEQYF.

Only a few counts were recorded for this clonotype. One junction end disagrees with the germline gene, perhaps due to a read error. The chain recombines TRBV29-1 with TRBJ2-5, with 7 bases lining up with TRBD1. Germline V gene lookup returns CDR1 SQVTM and CDR2 ANQGSEA. CDR3 length: 11 residues. CDR3 bases: TGCAGCGTCAGTCCGGACAGGAAGGTCGACTTC. Amino acids: CSVSPDRKVDF.

As concerns this clonotype: One end of the junction varies from germline; a read error may be responsible. This sequence joins TRBV29-1 and TRBJ2-4; D unclear. CDR1 and CDR2 (germline): SQVTM, ANQGSEA. The CDR3 sequence is 13 residues long. The CDR3 DNA reads as TGCAGCGTTCAGCGACGGCCCAAAAACGTTCAGTACTTC. It yields the protein CSVQRRPKNVQYF.

The J gene is TRBJ2-7, the V gene TRBV6-5; TRBD1 agrees at 10 bases. Germline loops: CDR1 MNHEY, CDR2 SVGAGI. The CDR3 is 15 amino acids. V was clipped by 0 bases and J by 6 bases; unmatched bases: 5. The CDR3 sequence: CASSYSGTGVGEQYF. CDR3 bases: TGTGCCAGCAGTTACTCGGGGACAGGGGTCGGCGAGCAGTACTTC.

At least ten counts were recorded for this clonotype. This chain joins TRBV12-3 or TRBV12-4 and TRBJ2-3; 15 bases agree with TRBD2. V gave up 6 bases and J gave up 5 bases; unmatched junction bases: 6. This CDR3 region has 16 residues. The CDR3 bases are TGTGCCAGCAGGAGTCCGGGACTAGCGGGAGGAGATACGCAGTATTTT. Protein product: CASRSPGLAGGDTQYF.

This clonotype has at least ten counts. J is TRBJ2-1 and V is TRBV5-1, with a weak D call TRBD1 (5 bases). This CDR3 is built from 13 residues. Germline V CDR1 and CDR2: SGHRS, YFSETQ. With 3 bases removed from V and 6 bases from J, the gap between germline ends came to 10 bases. The CDR3 loop reads CASSWGPVNEQFF. DNA for the CDR3: TGCGCCAGCAGCTGGGGCCCGGTCAATGAGCAGTTCTTC. The full variable domain, completed using reference TRBV5-1 and TRBJ2-1, is KAGVTQTPRYLIKTRGQQVTLSCSPISGHRSVSWYQQTPGQGLQFLFEYFSETQRNKGNFPGRFSGRQFSNSRSEMNVSTLELGDSALYLCASSWGPVNEQFFGPGTRLTVL.

The rearrangement uses TRBV5-1 and TRBJ1-1; D is unclear. Germline V gives CDR1 SGHRS, CDR2 YFSETQ. The CDR3 runs to 14 residues. V lost 0 bases and J 0 bases, leaving 6 bases between the germline ends. CDR3: CASSLAFMNTEAFF. In DNA form, the CDR3 reads TGCGCCAGCAGCTTGGCCTTCATGAACACTGAAGCTTTCTTT.

The gene calls are TRBV15 and TRBJ2-5; D is tentatively TRBD1 or TRBD2 (5 bases each). Germline assignment: CDR1 LNHNV and CDR2 YYDKDF (reference sequence). Trimming cost V 0 bases and J 1 base, with 12 bases left between them. The CDR3 spans 16 residues. CDR3 loop: CATSRDHAGTQETQYF. The CDR3 nucleotides are TGTGCCACCAGCAGAGATCACGCAGGGACCCAAGAGACCCAGTACTTC.

This clonotype was seen at least ten times. The chain carries TRBV29-1 and TRBJ2-7; a possible D gene is TRBD2 (7 bases). The ends were cut back, 1 base at V and 3 bases at J, with 13 bases in the middle. Germline V gene lookup returns CDR1 SQVTM and CDR2 ANQGSEA. The length of the CDR3 is 14 residues. CDR3 residues: CSVEVQGGNYEQYF. CDR3 DNA sequence: TGCAGCGTTGAAGTACAGGGAGGGAACTACGAGCAGTACTTC.

This clonotype came up many times. The chain combines TRBV7-2 with TRBJ1-2; maybe TRBD1 (5 bases). Trimming removed 4 bases at V and 2 bases at J, with 11 bases between. The CDR3 consists of 14 residues. Germline V gives CDR1 SGHTA, CDR2 FQGNSA. CDR3 residues: CASSSGKGNYGYTF. CDR3 DNA sequence: TGTGCCAGCAGCTCAGGGAAAGGGAACTATGGCTACACCTTC.

This clonotype was detected a few times. The chain couples TRBV5-1 to TRBJ2-7, with D perhaps matching TRBD1 or TRBD2 (5 bases each). Trimming left V 0 bases short and J 5 bases short, with 9 bases between. The CDR3 runs to 13 residues. The germline V gene has CDR1 SGHRS and CDR2 YFSETQ. The CDR3: CASSLAGTHEQYF. The CDR3, as DNA: TGCGCCAGCAGCTTGGCCGGGACCCACGAGCAGTACTTC.

The chain recombines TRBV7-3 with TRBJ1-1; D is undetermined. The CDR3 runs 14 residues. V gave up 4 bases and J gave up 6 bases, with 15 bases separating them. The germline V gene encodes CDR1 SGHTA and CDR2 FQGTGA. CDR3 residues: CASSSGPQSSEAFF. CDR3 nucleotides: TGTGCCAGCAGCTCCGGACCGCAATCATCTGAAGCTTTCTTT.

Only a few counts were recorded for this clonotype. The chain joins TRBV2 to TRBJ1-2, with TRBD1 as a possible D gene (5 bases). The CDR3 runs 12 residues. V shed 9 bases and J shed 1 base, with 9 bases lying between them. Per germline, CDR1 SNHLY and CDR2 FYNNEI. Here the CDR3 reads CARGLINYGYTF. The CDR3 DNA is TGTGCCAGGGGACTGATTAACTATGGCTACACCTTC.

This clonotype has a handful of counts. The CDR3 loop reads CSVENLASGRNEQFF. The CDR3, as DNA: TGCAGCGTTGAAAACTTGGCTAGCGGGAGAAATGAGCAGTTCTTC. V and J are TRBV29-1 and TRBJ2-1; 10 bases are a match to TRBD2. The CDR3 sequence is 15 residues long. Germline V CDR1 and CDR2: SQVTM, ANQGSEA. Trimming took 2 bases from V and 7 from J; bases not matched to a gene: 8.

The chain recombines TRBV5-1 with TRBJ2-2, with TRBD2 identical over 8 bases. Germline CDR1 reads SGHRS; CDR2 reads YFSETQ. Unmatched junction bases numbered 1, after V lost 6 bases and J lost 0 bases. This CDR3 is built from 14 residues. The DNA for the CDR3 is TGCGCCAGCAAACTAGCGGCGAACACCGGGGAGCTGTTTTTT. The encoded protein is CASKLAANTGELFF.

In its sample, this clonotype was seen many times. The chain is built from TRBV10-3 and TRBJ1-3, with 9 bases fitting TRBD1. V dropped 4 bases and J dropped 0; count of bases not matched to a gene: 16. The CDR3 loop spans 20 amino acids. Germline lookup yields CDR1 ENHRY and CDR2 SYGVKD. The CDR3 nucleotides read TGTGCCATCAGTGGAAGGGGACAGGGTGATTATAGAACCTCTGGAAACACCATATATTTT. It translates to CAISGRGQGDYRTSGNTIYF.

This clonotype was seen many times. This chain joins TRBV28 and TRBJ1-1; no clear D. Trimming pared 3 bases from V and 1 base from J, leaving 9 bases between. The CDR3 runs to 14 residues. Germline CDR1 reads MDHEN; CDR2 reads SYDVKM. The CDR3 here is CASSFPGRNTEAFF. CDR3 bases: TGTGCCAGCAGTTTCCCCGGGAGGAACACTGAAGCTTTCTTT.

The V and J genes are TRBV29-1 and TRBJ1-4; 7 bases agree with TRBD1. J gave up 3 bases and V 6 bases, and 10 bases lay outside the gene matches. CDR3 size: 15 residues. The germline CDR1 and CDR2 sequences are SQVTM and ANQGSEA. The CDR3 nucleotides read TGCAGCGTCCTACTTACAGGGGAGGCTAATGAAAAACTGTTTTTT. Its translation: CSVLLTGEANEKLFF.

This clonotype was picked up many times. This rearrangement joins TRBV7-2 to TRBJ2-1, with 14 nucleotides matching TRBD2. The germline V gene encodes CDR1 SGHTA and CDR2 FQGNSA. CDR3 length: 16 residues. V was clipped by 5 bases and J by 15 bases; unmatched bases: 15. CDR3 sequence reads: CASSKPAGTSGRLLFF. In DNA, the CDR3 is TGTGCCAGCAGCAAACCCGCAGGGACTAGCGGGAGATTGTTGTTCTTC. Based on the CDR3 plus reference TRBV7-2 and TRBJ2-1, the full variable domain is GAGVSQSPSNKVTEKGKDVELRCDPISGHTALYWYRQSLGQGLEFLIYFQGNSAPDKSGLPSDRFSAERTGGSVSTLTIQRTQQEDSAVYLCASSKPAGTSGRLLFFGPGTRLTVL.

This clonotype was counted only a few times. V gene TRBV7-2 combines with J gene TRBJ2-7; the D is unclear. V lost 5 bases, J lost 4 bases, and 12 bases lay in between. Germline CDR1 SGHTA, CDR2 FQGNSA. The CDR3 has 13 residues. The CDR3 is CASSLPDEYEQYF. CDR3 bases: TGTGCCAGCAGCCTCCCGGACGAATACGAGCAGTACTTC.

This clonotype showed up just a few times. V is TRBV27 and J is TRBJ2-7; TRBD2 matches at 11 bases. V shed 0 bases, J shed 4 bases, and the junction held 2 bases outside the gene matches. Germline V lookup: CDR1 MNHEY, CDR2 SMNVEV (reference sequence). CDR3 size: 15 residues. CDR3 amino acids: CASSLSRTSGYEQYF. CDR3 in DNA: TGTGCCAGCAGTTTATCACGGACTAGCGGGTACGAGCAGTACTTC.

This clonotype was observed many times. The V and J genes are TRBV27 and TRBJ2-7, with 7 bases lining up with TRBD1. The CDR3 runs 16 residues. Germline CDR1 reads MNHEY; CDR2 reads SMNVEV (reference sequence). The junction had 9 bases not matched to a gene; V was cut back by 2 bases and J by 2 bases. The CDR3 DNA follows: TGTGCCAGCAGTTTAAGTACCGGGACAGCTCCCTACGAGCAGTACTTC. The encoded protein is CASSLSTGTAPYEQYF.

This clonotype has a handful of counts. The V and J genes are TRBV2 and TRBJ1-6; D uncertain. The V and J ends lost 1 base and 15 bases respectively, with 16 bases between them. The length of the CDR3 is 14 residues. Looked up from germline, CDR1 is SNHLY and CDR2 is FYNNEI. The CDR3, as DNA: TGTGCCAGCAGTGAAGTACGGGCGGAATTCAACCTCCACTTT. Residues: CASSEVRAEFNLHF.